A selection of T cell receptor beta chains follows, all from one sample in a study of identical twins. Each CDR3 protein is one row after TCRdb ran MiXCR on the 5' RACE reads. The sample lists hundreds of thousands of distinct CDR3 sequences; just over 7% were seen once. These same data were also listed under a study on yellow fever vaccine responses in identical twins.

Material for sequencing was PBMCs. Receptors originate from a woman younger than 35 in good health. Each CDR3 is given with its conserved first and last residue. D genes are given only for firm matches. Size tells how often a clone was seen (once, few, many) or the class of an expanded clone, and some rows leave it out.

clone_size,d_call,j_call,v_call,cdr3_nt,cdr3_aa
NA,NA,TRBJ2-5,TRBV19,TGTGCCAGTAGCCCGACCGGGCCACTACAAGAGACCCAGTACTTC,CASSPTGPLQETQYF
few,TRBD2,TRBJ2-3,TRBV27,TGTGCCAGCAGTTTTATCATACGGGCCTTTAGCGGGAGAAATGCTGCAGATACGCAGTATTTT,CASSFIIRAFSGRNAADTQYF
few,NA,TRBJ2-6,TRBV4-2,TGTGCCAGCAGCCAAGACGGGGACTCTGGGGCCAACGTCCTGACTTTC,CASSQDGDSGANVLTF
NA,TRBD2,TRBJ2-7,TRBV29-1,TGCAGCGTTGAAGTCCGGGGCGGGAGAAGGCTGTACGAGCAGTACTTC,CSVEVRGGRRLYEQYF
NA,TRBD1,TRBJ2-5,TRBV5-1,TGCGCCAGCAGCTCGCTCGACAGGGGACGGCTAGAGACCCAGTACTTC,CASSSLDRGRLETQYF
many,NA,TRBJ1-2,TRBV3-1,TGTGCCAGCAGCCCCCTGGACAGCCAATATGGCTACACCTTC,CASSPLDSQYGYTF
few,NA,TRBJ2-1,TRBV12-3/TRBV12-4,TGTGCCAGCAGTTTAGATGGGGGAGCCCGAGTTTTTGAGCAGTTCTTC,CASSLDGGARVFEQFF
many,TRBD2,TRBJ2-7,TRBV28,TGTGCCAGCAGTTTGGAAAGGACTAGAGTAAATGAGCAGTACTTC,CASSLERTRVNEQYF
NA,TRBD2,TRBJ2-7,TRBV7-2,TGTGCCAGCAGCTTAGGTAGCGGGAGGGAGTACGAGCAGTACTTC,CASSLGSGREYEQYF
NA,TRBD2,TRBJ2-7,TRBV29-1,TGCAGCGCCGGGGGGACCCCTCTGAGCGACGAGCAGTACTTC,CSAGGTPLSDEQYF
many,NA,TRBJ2-1,TRBV2,TGTGCCAGCAGCACAACAGGTTCCTCTACAAGTGAGCAGTTCTTC,CASSTTGSSTSEQFF
few,NA,TRBJ2-1,TRBV5-1,TGCGCCAGCAGCTCGAGCGGGTGGTCCTACAATGAGCAGTTCTTC,CASSSSGWSYNEQFF
NA,TRBD1,TRBJ1-1,TRBV10-3,TGTGCCATCAGTAGGGACAGGACGAACACTGAAGCTTTCTTT,CAISRDRTNTEAFF
NA,NA,TRBJ1-4,TRBV28,TGTGCCAGCGCCTCTACAGGGTTTTCAACTAATGAAAAACTGTTTTTT,CASASTGFSTNEKLFF
few,TRBD1,TRBJ1-1,TRBV2,TGTGCCAGCAGCACTACAGGGGGGAACCCTGAAGCTTTCTTT,CASSTTGGNPEAFF
NA,TRBD1,TRBJ1-5,TRBV9,TGTGCCAGCAGCGTAGGGGCAGGGGGAAGCAATCAGCCCCAGCATTTT,CASSVGAGGSNQPQHF
many,TRBD1,TRBJ2-5,TRBV15,TGTGCCACCAGCAAAGCGGACAGGGTGGAGACCCAGTACTTC,CATSKADRVETQYF
many,NA,TRBJ2-1,TRBV24-1,TGTGCCACCAGTGACCGGAGGGATGAGCAGTTCTTC,CATSDRRDEQFF
many,TRBD2,TRBJ2-7,TRBV28,TGTGCTAGCAGTTTTCAGACTAGCGGGAGTTCGTACGAGCAGTACTTC,CASSFQTSGSSYEQYF
few,NA,TRBJ1-3,TRBV4-1,TGCGCCAGCAGCCAAAGCCCCGAGGGAACTGGAAACACCATATATTTT,CASSQSPEGTGNTIYF
many,TRBD2,TRBJ2-5,TRBV24-1,TGTGCCACCAGTGACCCCCTAGCGGGGCCCCGAGGGACCCAGTACTTC,CATSDPLAGPRGTQYF
many,NA,TRBJ2-1,TRBV5-1,TGCGCCAGCAGCTTGGTAATGGACCCCTACAATGAGCAGTTCTTC,CASSLVMDPYNEQFF
NA,TRBD1,TRBJ2-2,TRBV12-3/TRBV12-4,TGTGCCAGCACTGGACAGGGAAACACCGGGGAGCTGTTTTTT,CASTGQGNTGELFF
many,TRBD1,TRBJ2-1,TRBV27,TGTGCCAGCAGTCTGGGGACAGGGTTAAGAGGCAATGAGCAGTTCTTC,CASSLGTGLRGNEQFF
many,NA,TRBJ2-1,TRBV5-1,TGCGCCAGCAGCTTTTCTTCGGGGAATGAGCAGTTCTTC,CASSFSSGNEQFF
NA,NA,TRBJ2-6,TRBV6-1,TGTGCCAGCAAAAAAGGCTCTGGGGCCAACGTCCTGACTTTC,CASKKGSGANVLTF
many,TRBD1,TRBJ2-1,TRBV11-2,TGTGCCAGCAGCTTGGGGACAGGGCCGACTCATACTCGGGATGAGCAGTTCTTC,CASSLGTGPTHTRDEQFF
NA,NA,TRBJ2-3,TRBV24-1,TGTGCCACCAGGGGAGGGGGTAACACAGATACGCAGTATTTT,CATRGGGNTDTQYF
NA,TRBD1,TRBJ2-1,TRBV27,TGTGCCAGCACCCCGACAGGGGTGGGTAATGAGCAGTTCTTC,CASTPTGVGNEQFF
NA,NA,TRBJ2-7,TRBV12-3/TRBV12-4,TGTGCCAGCAGTTTACTGGTAGGGGAGCAGTACTTC,CASSLLVGEQYF
NA,NA,TRBJ2-5,TRBV28,TGTGCCAGCAGTTTAGGTGGTTTGGGGGAAGAGACCCAGTACTTC,CASSLGGLGEETQYF
few,NA,TRBJ1-1,TRBV10-3,TGTGCCATCAGTGAGTCCAAAACACTCGCTGATGAAGCTTTCTTT,CAISESKTLADEAFF
many,NA,TRBJ2-3,TRBV5-1,TGCGCCAGCACCGAGTCGGGCACAGATACGCAGTATTTT,CASTESGTDTQYF
few,NA,TRBJ2-3,TRBV5-1,TGCGCCAGCAGCCCCAGGGACAGAGGGACTAGCACAGATACGCAGTATTTT,CASSPRDRGTSTDTQYF
few,TRBD2,TRBJ2-1,TRBV20-1,TGCAGTGCTAGAGTGGTTAGCGGGAGGCCCGGGGAGAACAATGAGCAGTTCTTC,CSARVVSGRPGENNEQFF
NA,NA,TRBJ1-4,TRBV5-5,TGTGCCAGCAGCTTTGACGCAACTAATGAAAAACTGTTTTTT,CASSFDATNEKLFF
many,NA,TRBJ2-2,TRBV18,TGTGCCAGCTCACCACAGGACAGTACCGGGGAGCTGTTTTTT,CASSPQDSTGELFF
NA,NA,TRBJ2-1,TRBV28,TGTGCCAGCAGTTTATCGACAGGCAATGAGCAGTTCTTC,CASSLSTGNEQFF
many,TRBD2,TRBJ2-3,TRBV5-1,TGCGCCAGCAGCTTCTCTAGCGGGAGCACAGATACGCAGTATTTT,CASSFSSGSTDTQYF
many,NA,TRBJ2-1,TRBV11-2,TGTGCCAGCAGCTCTAGTGTCTATGAGCAGTTCTTC,CASSSSVYEQFF
NA,TRBD2,TRBJ2-4,TRBV24-1,TGTGCCACCAGTGAACCCGGGACTAGCGGCAGGGCCCTAGCCAAAAACATTCAGCACTTC,CATSEPGTSGRALAKNIQHF
NA,NA,TRBJ1-6,TRBV7-9,TGTGCCAGCAGGAACGGTGCCTCCTATAATTCACCCCTCCACTTT,CASRNGASYNSPLHF
few,NA,TRBJ2-7,TRBV28,TGTGCCAGCAGTTCCCCACCCTCCAGCGGGTCTTATGAGCAGTACTTC,CASSSPPSSGSYEQYF
many,TRBD2,TRBJ2-7,TRBV7-8,TGTGCCAGCAGCTTGACTAGCGGGACCACGACCTCCTACGAGCAGTACTTC,CASSLTSGTTTSYEQYF
NA,NA,TRBJ2-5,TRBV29-1,TGCAGCGTTCCTGGGGAGACCCAGTACTTC,CSVPGETQYF
NA,NA,TRBJ1-5,TRBV4-1,TGCGCCAGCAGCCCTGGGACATTGGGGGGCAATCAGCCCCAGCATTTT,CASSPGTLGGNQPQHF
many,NA,TRBJ2-2,TRBV10-3,TGTGCCATCACGGCATCGGGGGAGCTGTTTTTT,CAITASGELFF
many,NA,TRBJ2-7,TRBV27,TGTGCCAGCAGCCGCCGGGGGAGCGGGTCCTACGAGCAGTACTTC,CASSRRGSGSYEQYF
many,NA,TRBJ1-1,TRBV12-3/TRBV12-4,TGTGCCACCACCCTAGGGGGAACTGAAGCTTTCTTT,CATTLGGTEAFF
many,NA,TRBJ1-5,TRBV28,TGTGCCAGCAGTTCCCCTAGGTGGCTTGGAGTTTTTGAGCCCCAGCATTTT,CASSSPRWLGVFEPQHF
NA,TRBD2,TRBJ2-1,TRBV7-9,TGTGCCAGCAGCCCCTGGACTAGCGGAGACTACTACAATGAGCAGTTCTTC,CASSPWTSGDYYNEQFF
many,NA,TRBJ2-3,TRBV9,TGTGCCAGCAGCGTATACGGGGCCAGCACAGATACGCAGTATTTT,CASSVYGASTDTQYF
few,NA,TRBJ2-2,TRBV6-1,TGTGCCAGCAGTGAAAGACAGCTTAACACCGGGGAGCTGTTTTTT,CASSERQLNTGELFF
many,NA,TRBJ1-5,TRBV29-1,TGCAGCGTTTCACAGGGTTATAGCAATCAGCCCCAGCATTTT,CSVSQGYSNQPQHF
few,TRBD2,TRBJ2-5,TRBV12-3/TRBV12-4,TGTGCCAGCAGCCGTACTAGCGCAAGAGAGACCCAGTACTTC,CASSRTSARETQYF
few,NA,TRBJ2-4,TRBV10-3,TGTGCCATCAGCCTATCAGGGGGGGCCAAAAACATTCAGTACTTC,CAISLSGGAKNIQYF
NA,TRBD2,TRBJ2-1,TRBV29-1,TGCAGCGTGAAGGGACTAGCGGATTACAATGAGCAGTTCTTC,CSVKGLADYNEQFF